The next 29 T cell receptor beta chains were all read from a single sample in a study of cytomegalovirus exposure and HLA in healthy donors. 13 Jbeta primers and 60 Vbeta primers were used for the PCR. Using immunoSEQ multiplex PCR, the repertoire was profiled, and TCRdb retains in-frame clones only, with some absent. The table lists 70,000 or so clones, around three quarters of them singletons, with 7.5% to 9% in the top ten. The sequenced sample consisted of PBMCs. The receptors were gathered from a young man in good health and CMV-seropositive.

This clone was counted once. The J gene is TRBJ2-1, the V gene TRBV4-1; TRBD2 aligns across 11 bases. Germline trimming cut 4 bases from V and 6 bases from J; bases unmatched to any gene: 8. The CDR3 extends over 16 amino acids. Per the germline V gene, CDR1 is MGHRA and CDR2 is YSYEKL. The CDR3 coding sequence is TGCGCCAGCAGCCCGGGCGGACTAGCGGGCCTCAATGAGCAGTTCTTC. It is translated as CASSPGGLAGLNEQFF.

The J gene is TRBJ2-3, the V gene TRBV30, with 7 bases identical to TRBD2. This CDR3 is 14 amino acids long. Germline assignment: CDR1 GTSNPN and CDR2 SVGIG (reference sequence). The V and J ends lost 6 bases and 5 bases, in that order; junction bases with no gene match: 11. The CDR3 protein is CACGGGSPVDTQYF. CDR3 DNA: TGTGCCTGTGGTGGCGGGAGTCCGGTAGATACGCAGTATTTT. Full variable domain (remainder filled in from reference TRBV30 and TRBJ2-3): SQTIHQWPATLVQPVGSPLSLECTVEGTSNPNLYWYRQAAGRGLQLLFYSVGIGQISSEVPQNLSASRPQDRQFILSSKKLLLSDSGFYLCACGGGSPVDTQYFGPGTRLTVL.

This clone appeared a few times. The V call is TRBV19, the J call TRBJ2-3; TRBD1 might be the D (5 bases). This CDR3 spans 13 amino acids. CDR1 is LNHDA and CDR2 is SQIVND in the germline V gene (reference sequence). With 7 bases removed from V and 8 bases from J, the gap between germline ends came to 16 bases. CDR3 protein: CASKGLDSGTQYF. The CDR3 DNA reads as TGTGCCAGTAAGGGGCTAGACTCAGGTACGCAGTATTTT.

In this sample, this clone turned up a few times. The gene calls are TRBV6-1 and TRBJ2-7, with TRBD1 matching 8 bases. Germline V lookup: CDR1 MNHNS, CDR2 SASEGT. V was pared by 10 bases and J by 3 bases, with 5 bases of the junction left unmatched. CDR3 size: 12 residues. Here the CDR3 DNA reads TGTGCCACCGGGACAGGCTACTACGAGCAGTACTTC. As protein: CATGTGYYEQYF.

This CDR3 is CASSLRDSSTDTQYF. The CDR3 bases are TGCGCCAGCAGCTTACGGGACTCTAGCACAGATACGCAGTATTTT. The chain combines TRBV5-1 with TRBJ2-3, with D perhaps TRBD2 (6 bases). Trimming removed 2 bases at V and 0 bases at J, with 10 bases between. Germline CDR1 SGHRS, CDR2 YFSETQ. The CDR3 is made up of 15 amino acids.

The chain carries TRBV30 and TRBJ1-2, with D uncertain. Germline loops: CDR1 GTSNPN, CDR2 SVGIG (reference sequence). Trimming stripped 6 bases from V and 5 bases from J, with 16 bases between. The length of the CDR3 is 13 residues. The CDR3 is CACGTLTGYGYTF. The CDR3 nucleotides read TGTGCCTGCGGTACTCTAACGGGGTATGGCTACACCTTC.

The genes are TRBV7-6 and TRBJ2-5, with 10 bases matching TRBD2. Germline CDR1 reads SGHVS; CDR2 reads FNYEAQ. Germline trimming cut 5 bases from V and 1 base from J; bases unmatched to any gene: 4. This CDR3 contains 15 residues. CDR3 nucleotide sequence: TGTGCCAGCAGCCCGCGGACTAGCGGCCAAGAGACCCAGTACTTC. The encoded protein is CASSPRTSGQETQYF.

The DNA of the CDR3 is TGTGCCAGCAGCCCCAGGGGCGGGGGGTTCCCATTAAGCTCACCCCTCCACTTT. Protein: CASSPRGGGFPLSSPLHF. This rearrangement joins TRBV9 to TRBJ1-6; tentatively, D is TRBD1 (6 bases). V was shortened by 4 bases and J by 10 bases, with 27 bases between the two germline ends. Germline values: CDR1 SGDLS, CDR2 YYNGEE. The CDR3 consists of 18 residues.

The rearrangement links TRBV6-6 to TRBJ1-5; 7 bases map to TRBD1. The CDR3 extends over 14 amino acids. Trimming removed 6 bases from V and 5 bases from J; junction bases left unmatched: 7. Germline V CDR1 and CDR2: MNHNY, SVGAGI (reference sequence). The CDR3 DNA follows: TGTGCCAGCAGCACCCAGGGGGTTGATCAGCCCCAGCATTTT. This sequence encodes CASSTQGVDQPQHF.

The V and J genes are TRBV18 and TRBJ1-1, with D unresolved. V was clipped by 1 base and J by 3 bases, with 9 bases between them. CDR1 is KGHSH and CDR2 is LQKENI in the germline V gene. The CDR3 spans 14 residues. In nucleotides, the CDR3 is TGTGCCAGCTCACCACGGCGGGATCACACTGAAGCTTTCTTT. Translating it yields CASSPRRDHTEAFF.

This clone was observed a handful of times. The rearrangement joins TRBV4-1 to TRBJ2-1; 8 nucleotides line up with TRBD1. The V and J ends lost 2 bases and 4 bases, in that order; junction bases with no gene match: 7. The CDR3 extends over 16 amino acids. Germline V lookup: CDR1 MGHRA, CDR2 YSYEKL. CDR3 protein: CASSQSGTGNYNEQFF. In nucleotides, the CDR3 is TGCGCCAGCAGCCAAAGTGGGACAGGTAATTACAATGAGCAGTTCTTC.

V usage is TRBV5-1 and J usage is TRBJ2-5, with TRBD1 as a possible D gene (5 bases). The J call may be mistaken, given a closer DNA end match to TRBJ2-7. The V gene's germline CDR1 is SGHRS and CDR2 YFSETQ. This CDR3 is 14 amino acids long. CDR3 sequence: CASSFETATYEQYF. DNA of the CDR3: TGCGCCAGCAGTTTCGAGACAGCAACCTACGAGCAGTACTTC.

The chain is built from TRBV28 and TRBJ2-2, with a weak D call TRBD2 (6 bases). Germline V gene sequence: CDR1 MDHEN, CDR2 SYDVKM. The length of the CDR3 is 14 residues. Trimming shortened V by 8 bases and J by 1 base, and 11 bases separated the two germline ends. The CDR3 region is CASGGLRNTGELFF. The CDR3 nucleotides are TGTGCCAGCGGAGGGCTGCGGAACACCGGGGAGCTGTTTTTT.

This rearrangement joins TRBV7-2 to TRBJ2-5; D is perhaps TRBD2 (6 bases). The CDR3 has 16 amino acids. Germline V gives CDR1 SGHTA, CDR2 FQGNSA. V dropped 3 bases and J dropped 5 bases, with 19 bases sitting between them. CDR3 in amino acids: CASSFRGSGFGETQYF. CDR3 DNA: TGTGCCAGCAGCTTTCGAGGGAGCGGGTTCGGGGAGACCCAGTACTTC. The whole variable domain, filled in from reference TRBV7-2 and TRBJ2-5, reads GAGVSQSPSNKVTEKGKDVELRCDPISGHTALYWYRQSLGQGLEFLIYFQGNSAPDKSGLPSDRFSAERTGGSVSTLTIQRTQQEDSAVYLCASSFRGSGFGETQYFGPGTRLLVL.

The chain has TRBV6-4 and TRBJ1-4; possible D gene TRBD1, 5 bases. Germline CDR1 MRHNA, CDR2 SNTAGT. The length of the CDR3 is 14 residues. Trimming shortened V by 3 bases and J by 5 bases, and 10 bases separated the two germline ends. In DNA form, the CDR3 reads TGTGCCAGCAGTGAAACAGGCGAGAATGAAAAACTGTTTTTT. Its translation is CASSETGENEKLFF.

This chain joins TRBV11-1 and TRBJ2-7; 7 bases match TRBD1. CDR3 size: 14 residues. Germline values: CDR1 SGHAT, CDR2 FQDESV (reference sequence). V lost 1 base to trimming and J lost 2 bases; unmatched junction nucleotides: 2. The CDR3 protein is CASSLVGTAYEQYF. CDR3 DNA sequence: TGTGCCAGCAGCTTAGTCGGGACAGCCTACGAGCAGTACTTC.

V usage is TRBV6-1 and J usage is TRBJ1-2; D is unclear. V was shortened by 6 bases and J by 5 bases, with 4 bases between the two germline ends. The germline CDR1 and CDR2 sequences are MNHNS and SASEGT. The CDR3 length is 10 residues. CDR3 amino acids: CASSTYGYTF. The CDR3 DNA sequence: TGTGCCAGCAGCACTTATGGCTACACCTTC.

The rearrangement links TRBV30 to TRBJ2-7, with D perhaps TRBD2 (6 bases). Germline loops: CDR1 GTSNPN, CDR2 SVGIG (reference sequence). The CDR3 loop spans 13 amino acids. V was trimmed by 4 bases and J by 2 bases, leaving 12 bases between them. In DNA, the CDR3 is TGTGCCTGGACGGACGGAGGGACCTACGAGCAGTACTTC. Protein: CAWTDGGTYEQYF.

CDR3 coding DNA: TGTGCCAGCAGACCGGGACAGGGAGTAACTGAAGCTTTCTTT. Its translation is CASRPGQGVTEAFF. The V gene is TRBV6-5, the J gene TRBJ1-1; 9 bases agree with TRBD1. Trimming took 6 bases from V and 5 from J; bases not matched to a gene: 7. Germline assignment: CDR1 MNHEY and CDR2 SVGAGI. The CDR3 is made up of 14 amino acids.

CDR3 nucleotides: TGTGCCTGGAGTCGGGGAGGGGAATATGGCTACACCTTC. Protein sequence: CAWSRGGEYGYTF. This chain uses TRBV30 with TRBJ1-2; TRBD1 is a possible D gene (5 bases). The CDR3 has 13 amino acids. Germline loops: CDR1 GTSNPN, CDR2 SVGIG (reference sequence). With 2 bases removed from V and 5 bases from J, the gap between germline ends came to 12 bases.

V is TRBV6-5 and J is TRBJ1-6; tentatively, D is TRBD1 (5 bases). Germline-derived CDR1 and CDR2 are MNHEY and SVGAGI. The V end lost 7 bases, the J end lost 3 bases, and 13 bases lay between the germline ends. The CDR3 contains 15 residues. CDR3 amino acids: CASTKTDGYNSPLHF. As DNA, the CDR3 is TGTGCCAGCACAAAGACAGATGGCTATAATTCACCCCTCCACTTT.

The chain carries TRBV30 and TRBJ1-1, with a weak D call TRBD1 (5 bases). CDR3 length equals 13 residues. Germline V gives CDR1 GTSNPN, CDR2 SVGIG (reference sequence). The ends were cut back, 3 bases at V and 4 bases at J, with 12 bases in the middle. DNA of the CDR3: TGTGCCTGGAGCGGGGGGGTGAGCACTGAAGCTTTCTTT. It specifies CAWSGGVSTEAFF. Variable domain in full (rest from reference TRBV30 and TRBJ1-1): SQTIHQWPATLVQPVGSPLSLECTVEGTSNPNLYWYRQAAGRGLQLLFYSVGIGQISSEVPQNLSASRPQDRQFILSSKKLLLSDSGFYLCAWSGGVSTEAFFGQGTRLTVV.

This chain joins TRBV6-5 and TRBJ1-1; 11 nucleotides match TRBD1. The germline V gene has CDR1 MNHEY and CDR2 SVGAGI. The CDR3 runs 15 residues. V dropped 4 bases and J dropped 5; count of bases not matched to a gene: 6. The chain's CDR3 is CASSLPGQGETEAFF. CDR3 sequence (DNA): TGTGCCAGCAGTTTACCGGGACAGGGGGAGACTGAAGCTTTCTTT.

This sequence joins TRBV6-5 and TRBJ2-2, with D unresolved. The CDR3 covers 16 residues. V gave up 3 bases and J gave up 4 bases, with 15 bases separating them. CDR1 is MNHEY, CDR2 SVGAGI, per germline. DNA of the CDR3: TGTGCCAGCAGTTATATCCTAGGAGCCTCCACCGGGGAGCTGTTTTTT. This codes for CASSYILGASTGELFF.

The J gene is TRBJ2-4, the V gene TRBV6-5; D might be TRBD2 (6 bases). Trimming shortened V by 6 bases and J by 5 bases, and 8 bases separated the two germline ends. Germline V gene data show CDR1 as MNHEY and CDR2 as SVGAGI. This CDR3 comprises 12 residues. Here the CDR3 reads CASRGLENIQYF. CDR3 DNA sequence: TGTGCCAGCAGGGGACTCGAAAACATTCAGTACTTC.

This chain joins TRBV25-1 and TRBJ1-2; 8 bases are a match to TRBD1. Germline V gene sequence: CDR1 MGHDK, CDR2 SYGVNS. The CDR3 is 14 residues long. Trimming at V came to 2 bases and at J to 5 bases, leaving 4 bases not matched to a gene. For the CDR3, the DNA is TGTGCCAGCAGTGAACAGGGGGCTCAATATGGCTACACCTTC. It encodes CASSEQGAQYGYTF.

The rearrangement uses TRBV19 and TRBJ2-2, with TRBD1 matching over 11 bases. Per the germline V gene, CDR1 is LNHDA and CDR2 is SQIVND (reference sequence). Trimming at V came to 11 bases and at J to 4 bases, leaving 6 bases not matched to a gene. CDR3 size: 14 residues. This CDR3 is CAVGTGGTTGELFF. CDR3 nucleotides: TGTGCCGTCGGGACAGGGGGTACCACCGGGGAGCTGTTTTTT.

The V call is TRBV6-5, the J call TRBJ2-7; D uncertain. The CDR3 sequence is 11 residues long. Trimming left V 6 bases short and J 7 bases short, with 10 bases between. The germline CDR1 and CDR2 sequences are MNHEY and SVGAGI. CDR3 sequence: CASSRMEEQYF. The DNA for the CDR3 is TGTGCCAGCAGCCGCATGGAGGAGCAGTACTTC.

In DNA form, the CDR3 reads TGTGCCAGCAGCGTAGCTATCGAGGCGGGGGATTTCTACGAGCAGTACTTC. Translation: CASSVAIEAGDFYEQYF. The chain uses TRBV9 and TRBJ2-7; TRBD2 matches 7 bases. The CDR3 covers 17 residues. V was clipped by 0 bases and J by 3 bases; unmatched bases: 12. Per germline, CDR1 SGDLS and CDR2 YYNGEE.